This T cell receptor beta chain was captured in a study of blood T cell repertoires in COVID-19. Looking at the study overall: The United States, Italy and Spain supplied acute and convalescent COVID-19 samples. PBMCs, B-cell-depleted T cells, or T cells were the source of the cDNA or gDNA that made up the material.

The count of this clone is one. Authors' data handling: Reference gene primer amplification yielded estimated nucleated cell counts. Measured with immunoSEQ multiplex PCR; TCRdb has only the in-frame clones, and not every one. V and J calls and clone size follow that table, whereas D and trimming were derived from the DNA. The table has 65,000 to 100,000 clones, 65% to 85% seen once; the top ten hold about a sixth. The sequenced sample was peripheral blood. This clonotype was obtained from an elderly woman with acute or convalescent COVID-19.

For the CDR3, the DNA is TGTGCCAGCAGCCAGGGAGGGTTAGCCCTCCCCCCGAATAGCAATCAGCCCCAGCATTTT. This encodes CASSQGGLALPPNSNQPQHF. This chain joins TRBV3-1 (or the pseudogene TRBV3-2) and TRBJ1-5; D is uncertain. The CDR3 is 20 amino acids. CDR1 LGHDT and CDR2 YNNKEL come from the germline V gene (reference sequence). V lost 3 bases and J lost 0, with 24 bases in between.